This T cell receptor beta chain is from a study of blood T cell repertoires in COVID-19. Overall study: Spain, Italy and the United States supplied samples that represented acute and convalescent COVID-19.

This clone was observed once. V lost 5 bases, J lost 1 base, and 4 bases stayed unmatched. CDR1 LNHDA and CDR2 SQIVND come from the germline V gene (reference sequence). The CDR3 consists of 14 residues. Only in-frame clones appear in the TCRdb table, and some are missing; sequencing was by immunoSEQ multiplex PCR. The sample has about 150,000 clones, roughly 85% seen once. The chain couples TRBV19 to TRBJ1-2, with 7 bases that match TRBD1. The TCR comes from a woman in her sixties with COVID-19, enrolled during active disease. The sequencing sample was made of peripheral blood. The CDR3 loop reads CASSFDRVNYGYTF. CDR3 bases: TGTGCCAGTAGTTTCGACAGGGTTAACTATGGCTACACCTTC.